The 12 T cell receptor beta chains in this list originate from one sample, sequenced in a study of cytomegalovirus exposure and HLA in healthy donors. The PCR ran on 60 Vbeta and 13 Jbeta primers. Sequencing used immunoSEQ multiplex PCR; TCRdb keeps in-frame clones, though not all of them. The sample records more than 80,000 clones, about nine tenths being singletons. Sequencing was done on a sample of PBMCs. These receptors originate from a man aged 25-45 years in good health and CMV-seropositive.

The chain combines TRBV9 with TRBJ2-5; weak D call: TRBD1 (5 bases). The length of the CDR3 is 14 residues. CDR1 and CDR2 from the germline V gene are SGDLS and YYNGEE. V lost 2 bases and J lost 5, with 13 bases in between. CDR3 DNA sequence: TGTGCCAGCAGCGTGACAGCGTTTGGGGAGACCCAGTACTTC. It yields the protein CASSVTAFGETQYF.

This clone was seen only once. V and J are TRBV5-1 and TRBJ1-4, with 7 nucleotides matching TRBD1. The CDR3 sequence is 16 residues long. Trimming removed 0 bases from V and 6 bases from J; junction bases left unmatched: 8. Germline V gene data show CDR1 as SGHRS and CDR2 as YFSETQ. CDR3 sequence reads: CASSLGQGFGDEKLFF. CDR3 in DNA: TGCGCCAGCAGCTTGGGACAGGGTTTTGGTGATGAAAAACTGTTTTTT. Full variable domain (missing parts from reference TRBV5-1 and TRBJ1-4): KAGVTQTPRYLIKTRGQQVTLSCSPISGHRSVSWYQQTPGQGLQFLFEYFSETQRNKGNFPGRFSGRQFSNSRSEMNVSTLELGDSALYLCASSLGQGFGDEKLFFGSGTQLSVL.

This clone was found many times. The genes are TRBV6-6 and TRBJ1-5; perhaps TRBD1 as D (5 bases). Trimming took 2 bases from V and 2 from J, leaving 10 bases between them. From germline, CDR1 is MNHNY and CDR2 SVGAGI (reference sequence). This CDR3 comprises 15 residues. The CDR3 sequence is CASSYPGTGNQPQHF. For the CDR3, the DNA is TGTGCCAGCAGTTACCCAGGGACTGGCAATCAGCCCCAGCATTTT.

This clone appeared a single time. The chain uses TRBV2 and TRBJ2-7; 7 bases line up with TRBD1. The ends lost 3 bases at V and 3 bases at J; junction bases unmatched: 8. Germline V lookup: CDR1 SNHLY, CDR2 FYNNEI. The CDR3 sequence is 15 residues long. The chain's CDR3 is CASSDPSTGIYEQYF. The CDR3 DNA reads TGTGCCAGCAGTGATCCCTCGACAGGGATCTACGAGCAGTACTTC.

This chain links TRBV5-1 with TRBJ2-7, with D maybe TRBD2 (6 bases). V was trimmed by 4 bases and J by 7 bases, leaving 18 bases between them. In germline, CDR1 is SGHRS, CDR2 YFSETQ. The CDR3 extends over 14 amino acids. The chain's CDR3 is CASSKDTPGREQYF. The CDR3 DNA reads as TGCGCCAGCAGCAAGGACACCCCGGGGAGGGAGCAGTACTTC. The variable domain in full, completed from reference TRBV5-1 and TRBJ2-7, reads KAGVTQTPRYLIKTRGQQVTLSCSPISGHRSVSWYQQTPGQGLQFLFEYFSETQRNKGNFPGRFSGRQFSNSRSEMNVSTLELGDSALYLCASSKDTPGREQYFGPGTRLTVT.

The rearrangement uses TRBV9 and TRBJ2-5, with TRBD1 matching 9 bases. Germline loops: CDR1 SGDLS, CDR2 YYNGEE. V shed 4 bases, J shed 6 bases, and the junction held 4 bases outside the gene matches. The CDR3 sequence is 13 residues long. CDR3 loop: CASSRDREQTQYF. Written as DNA, the CDR3 is TGTGCCAGCAGCCGGGACAGGGAGCAGACCCAGTACTTC.

This clone was seen just once. The chain recombines TRBV27 with TRBJ2-1; D perhaps matches TRBD1 (5 bases). Germline assignment: CDR1 MNHEY and CDR2 SMNVEV (reference sequence). The germline V and J ends were trimmed by 2 bases and 6 bases, with 8 bases remaining between them. This CDR3 is built from 13 residues. CDR3 sequence reads: CASSLGRVNEQFF. The CDR3 DNA is TGTGCCAGCAGTTTAGGCAGGGTCAATGAGCAGTTCTTC.

This chain connects TRBV4-2 to TRBJ2-7; TRBD2 matches 11 bases. Losses at the gene ends were 4 bases for V and 0 bases for J; bases not matched to a gene: 2. CDR3 size: 15 residues. CDR1 and CDR2 from the germline V gene are LGHNA and YNFKEQ. DNA for the CDR3: TGTGCCAGCAGCCCCGGGACTAGCGGCTCCTACGAGCAGTACTTC. Protein: CASSPGTSGSYEQYF.

The chain is built from TRBV7-6 and TRBJ2-7; TRBD2 matches 13 bases. The germline V gene encodes CDR1 SGHVS and CDR2 FNYEAQ. There are 13 residues in the CDR3. V lost 5 bases to trimming and J lost 9 bases; unmatched junction nucleotides: 4. The CDR3 spells CASSAGTSGVQYF. The CDR3 coding sequence is TGTGCCAGCAGCGCCGGGACTAGCGGGGTGCAGTACTTC.

The chain has TRBV19 and TRBJ1-2; D is perhaps TRBD1 (6 bases). Germline-derived CDR1 and CDR2 are LNHDA and SQIVND (reference sequence). The CDR3 is 15 amino acids. V lost 6 bases, J lost 1 base, and 15 bases lay in between. The CDR3 protein is CASSPGGRHNYGYTF. DNA of the CDR3: TGTGCCAGTAGCCCTGGGGGCAGGCATAACTATGGCTACACCTTC. The full variable domain, rest sourced from reference TRBV19 and TRBJ1-2, is DGGITQSPKYLFRKEGQNVTLSCEQNLNHDAMYWYRQDPGQGLRLIYYSQIVNDFQKGDIAEGYSVSREKKESFPLTVTSAQKNPTAFYLCASSPGGRHNYGYTFGSGTRLTVV.

This rearrangement joins TRBV19 to TRBJ2-7; tentative D call: TRBD2 (5 bases). The CDR3 has 16 amino acids. The V end lost 5 bases, the J end lost 0 bases, and 17 bases lay between the germline ends. CDR1 is LNHDA, CDR2 SQIVND, per germline (reference sequence). The DNA of the CDR3 is TGTGCCAGTAGTCAAACCGAGGGTGTGGGCTCCTACGAGCAGTACTTC. It specifies CASSQTEGVGSYEQYF.

The chain uses TRBV4-1 and TRBJ2-3, with D possibly being TRBD1 (6 bases). V was clipped by 7 bases and J by 3 bases, with 11 bases between them. The CDR3 spans 13 residues. Germline V gives CDR1 MGHRA, CDR2 YSYEKL. This CDR3 reads CASTGEMTDTQYF. CDR3 DNA sequence: TGCGCCAGCACAGGGGAGATGACAGATACGCAGTATTTT.